This T cell receptor (beta chain) was found in a study of spatial heterogeneity in lung cancer. Each TCR cDNA molecule carried a unique molecular identifier. Using its own MiXCR run on the 5' RACE reads, TCRdb lists one record per CDR3 protein. Here the sample spans 82,000 or so distinct CDR3 sequences, 10% to 15% being singletons. CDR1 is LNHNV and CDR2 is YYDKDF in the germline V gene (reference sequence). The CDR3 spans 15 residues. The germline V and J ends were trimmed by 1 base and 1 base, with 7 bases remaining between them. This sample's time point: sample taken at primary tumor resection. Sequencing of whole RNA from tumor, nontumor lung or frozen PBMC involved no sorting. The cohort: approximately 74 early-stage, untreated non-small cell lung cancer patients. The table lists this clonotype with many counts. What it binds is unknown. Regarding the study as a whole: At resection, ubiquitous expanded tumor TCRs appeared in blood more than at follow-up.

The rearrangement joins TRBV15 to TRBJ2-2; no clear D. The sequence was obtained from a male donor with early-stage non-small cell lung cancer. The source was PBMCs, collected at surgery. The CDR3 sequence is CATSRARRNTGELFF. The CDR3 DNA sequence: TGTGCCACCAGCAGAGCTCGGAGGAACACCGGGGAGCTGTTTTTT.